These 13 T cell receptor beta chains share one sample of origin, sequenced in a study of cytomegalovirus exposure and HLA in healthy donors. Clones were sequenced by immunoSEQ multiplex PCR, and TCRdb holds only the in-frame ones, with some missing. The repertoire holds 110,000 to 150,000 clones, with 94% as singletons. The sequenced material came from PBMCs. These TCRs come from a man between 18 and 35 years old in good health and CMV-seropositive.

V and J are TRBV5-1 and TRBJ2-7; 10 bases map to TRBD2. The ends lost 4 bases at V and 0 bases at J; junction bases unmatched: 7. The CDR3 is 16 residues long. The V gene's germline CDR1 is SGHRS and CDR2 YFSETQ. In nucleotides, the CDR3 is TGCGCCAGCAGCCCGGAGGCTAGCGGGAGCTCCTACGAGCAGTACTTC. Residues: CASSPEASGSSYEQYF.

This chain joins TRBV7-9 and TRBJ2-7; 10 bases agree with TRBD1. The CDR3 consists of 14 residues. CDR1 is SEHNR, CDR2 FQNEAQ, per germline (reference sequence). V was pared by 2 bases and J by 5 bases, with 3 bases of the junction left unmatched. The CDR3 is CASSLRDRGNEQYF. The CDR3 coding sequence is TGTGCCAGCAGCTTACGGGACAGGGGAAACGAGCAGTACTTC.

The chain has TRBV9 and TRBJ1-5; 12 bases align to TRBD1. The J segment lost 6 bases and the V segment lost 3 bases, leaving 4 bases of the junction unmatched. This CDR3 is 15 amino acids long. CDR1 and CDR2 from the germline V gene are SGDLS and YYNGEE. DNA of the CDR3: TGTGCCAGCAGCGCGGGACAGGGGGCTGGTCAGCCCCAGCATTTT. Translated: CASSAGQGAGQPQHF.

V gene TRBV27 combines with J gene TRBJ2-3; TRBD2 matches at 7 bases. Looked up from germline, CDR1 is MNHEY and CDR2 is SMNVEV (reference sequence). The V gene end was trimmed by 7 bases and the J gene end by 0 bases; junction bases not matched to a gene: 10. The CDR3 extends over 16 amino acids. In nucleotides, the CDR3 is TGTGCCAGCAACTCGCTAGCGGTTCCTAGCACAGATACGCAGTATTTT. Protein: CASNSLAVPSTDTQYF.

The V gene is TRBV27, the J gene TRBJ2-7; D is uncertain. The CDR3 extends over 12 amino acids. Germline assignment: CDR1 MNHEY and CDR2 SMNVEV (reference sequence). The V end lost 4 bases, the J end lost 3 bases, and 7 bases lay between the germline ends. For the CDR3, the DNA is TGTGCCAGCAGTTCTTCCCTCTACGAGCAGTACTTC. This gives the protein CASSSSLYEQYF.

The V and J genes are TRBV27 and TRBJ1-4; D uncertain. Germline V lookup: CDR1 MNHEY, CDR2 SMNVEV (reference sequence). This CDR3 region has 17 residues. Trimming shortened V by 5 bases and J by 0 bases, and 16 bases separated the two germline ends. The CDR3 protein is CASSPTWMGATNEKLFF. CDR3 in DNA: TGTGCCAGCAGTCCTACGTGGATGGGAGCAACTAATGAAAAACTGTTTTTT.

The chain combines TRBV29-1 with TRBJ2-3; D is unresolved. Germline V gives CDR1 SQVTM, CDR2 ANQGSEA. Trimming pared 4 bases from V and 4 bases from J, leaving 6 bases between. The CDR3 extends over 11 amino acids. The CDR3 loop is CSVGWPDTQYF. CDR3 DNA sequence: TGCAGCGTTGGCTGGCCAGATACGCAGTATTTT.

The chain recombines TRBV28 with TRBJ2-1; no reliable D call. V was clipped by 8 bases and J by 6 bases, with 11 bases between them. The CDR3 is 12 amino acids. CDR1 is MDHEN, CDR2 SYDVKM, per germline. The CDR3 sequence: CASGDSFNEQFF. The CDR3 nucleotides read TGTGCCAGCGGCGACTCATTCAATGAGCAGTTCTTC. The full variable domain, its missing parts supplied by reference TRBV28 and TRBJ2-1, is DVKVTQSSRYLVKRTGEKVFLECVQDMDHENMFWYRQDPGLGLRLIYFSYDVKMKEKGDIPEGYSVSREKKERFSLILESASTNQTSMYLCASGDSFNEQFFGPGTRLTVL.

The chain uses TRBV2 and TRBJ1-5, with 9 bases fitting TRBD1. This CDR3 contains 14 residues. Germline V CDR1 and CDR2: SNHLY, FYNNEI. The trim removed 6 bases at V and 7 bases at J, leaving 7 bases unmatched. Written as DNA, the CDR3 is TGTGCCAGCAGCCTAACAGGGGGCGGGCAGCCCCAGCATTTT. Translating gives CASSLTGGGQPQHF.

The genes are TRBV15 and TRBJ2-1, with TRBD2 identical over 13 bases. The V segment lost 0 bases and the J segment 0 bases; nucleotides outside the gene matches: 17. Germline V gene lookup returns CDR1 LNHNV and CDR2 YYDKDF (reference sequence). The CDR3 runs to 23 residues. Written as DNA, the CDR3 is TGTGCCACCAGCAGAGATTATCCCCCTATCGGACTAGCGGGAGCCCCCTCCTACAATGAGCAGTTCTTC. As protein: CATSRDYPPIGLAGAPSYNEQFF.

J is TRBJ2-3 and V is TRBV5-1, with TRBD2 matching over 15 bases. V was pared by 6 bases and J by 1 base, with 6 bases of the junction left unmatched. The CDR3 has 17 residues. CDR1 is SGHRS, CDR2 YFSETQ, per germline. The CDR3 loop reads CASMPGLAGGGTDTQYF. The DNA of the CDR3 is TGCGCCAGCATGCCGGGACTAGCGGGAGGTGGCACAGATACGCAGTATTTT.

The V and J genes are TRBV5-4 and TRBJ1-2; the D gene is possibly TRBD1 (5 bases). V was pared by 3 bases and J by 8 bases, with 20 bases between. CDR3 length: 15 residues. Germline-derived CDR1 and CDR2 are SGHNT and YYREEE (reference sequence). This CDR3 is CASSSSFNRGTGYTF. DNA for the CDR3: TGTGCCAGCAGCTCATCCTTCAATCGGGGGACCGGCTACACCTTC.

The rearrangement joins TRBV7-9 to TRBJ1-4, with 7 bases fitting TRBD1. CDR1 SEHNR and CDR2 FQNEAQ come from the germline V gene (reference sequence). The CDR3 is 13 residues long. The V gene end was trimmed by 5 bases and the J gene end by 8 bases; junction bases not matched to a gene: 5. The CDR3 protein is CASSGQAGEKLFF. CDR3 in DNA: TGTGCCAGCAGCGGACAGGCAGGGGAAAAACTGTTTTTT.